This TCR beta chain was retrieved from a study of T cell clonotyping in hematopoietic cell transplantation. Trimming left V 3 bases short and J 3 bases short, with 7 bases between. Germline V gene data show CDR1 as SNHLY and CDR2 as FYNNEI. This CDR3 has 13 residues. Data came from immunoSEQ multiplex PCR; TCRdb stores just in-frame clones and leaves some out. In the table there are tens of thousands of clones, 85% to 95% of which are singletons. The source material was peripheral blood mononuclear cells. The J gene is TRBJ2-3, the V gene TRBV2; D possibly corresponds to TRBD1 (6 bases). The receptor was derived from a woman aged 50 to 60 in good health. Some clones in this sample may be carry-over from other donors' samples. The CDR3 region has the DNA TGTGCCAGCAGTGAGCAGGGGACAGATACGCAGTATTTT. It encodes CASSEQGTDTQYF.